The 3 T cell receptor beta chains below were found in one sample sequenced in a study of control samples from healthy donors and cancer patients. Here immunoSEQ multiplex PCR was the method, and the copy in TCRdb shows in-frame clones only, minus some. The data hold 150,000 to 200,000 clones, with 93% observed a single time. The sequencing sample was made of blood. The receptors come from a woman aged 55-70 years in good health.

The chain joins TRBV6-5 to TRBJ1-5; TRBD1 matches 7 bases. The V gene end was trimmed by 2 bases and the J gene end by 4 bases; junction bases not matched to a gene: 5. The CDR3 extends over 15 amino acids. Germline assignment: CDR1 MNHEY and CDR2 SVGAGI. The CDR3 bases are TGTGCCAGCAGTTACGGCAGGGGACAGAATCAGCCCCAGCATTTT. Its protein product is CASSYGRGQNQPQHF.

The chain is built from TRBV29-1 and TRBJ2-7; the D gene could be TRBD1 or TRBD2 (5 bases each). The germline gives CDR1 SQVTM, CDR2 ANQGSEA. The CDR3 extends over 16 amino acids. V lost 6 bases and J lost 3, with 24 bases in between. The CDR3 region is CSVWGKFRSGLYEQYF. In DNA, the CDR3 is TGCAGCGTATGGGGGAAGTTTCGCTCTGGCCTCTACGAGCAGTACTTC.

This rearrangement joins TRBV2 to TRBJ1-2; possible D gene TRBD1, 6 bases. The CDR3 spans 11 residues. Germline V lookup: CDR1 SNHLY, CDR2 FYNNEI. Trimming removed 8 bases at V and 5 bases at J, with 9 bases between. CDR3 DNA sequence: TGTGCCAGCGGACAGTGGTATGGCTACACCTTC. Translation: CASGQWYGYTF.